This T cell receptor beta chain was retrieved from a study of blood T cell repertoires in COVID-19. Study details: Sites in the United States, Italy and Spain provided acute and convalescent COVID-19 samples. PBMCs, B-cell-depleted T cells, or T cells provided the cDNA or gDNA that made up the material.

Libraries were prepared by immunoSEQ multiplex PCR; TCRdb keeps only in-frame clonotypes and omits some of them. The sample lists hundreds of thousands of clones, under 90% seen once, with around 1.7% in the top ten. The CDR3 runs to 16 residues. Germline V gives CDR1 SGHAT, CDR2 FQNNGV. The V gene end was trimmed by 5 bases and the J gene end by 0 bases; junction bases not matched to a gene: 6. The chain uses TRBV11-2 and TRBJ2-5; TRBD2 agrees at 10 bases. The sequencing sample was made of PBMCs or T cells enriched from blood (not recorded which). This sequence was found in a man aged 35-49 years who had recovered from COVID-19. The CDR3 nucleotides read TGTGCCAGCAGCCCGCTGACTAGCGGGTACCAAGAGACCCAGTACTTC. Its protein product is CASSPLTSGYQETQYF.